This TCR beta chain was sequenced for a study of shared clonotypes between healthy human individuals. Study-wide background: CD4 naive and CD4 memory each took three plates per donor, while CD8 naive took two and CD8 memory one.

Whole-study findings and limits: Genetic and exposure-history diversity was limited by the few donors. The four-donor shared clonotypes exceeded non-shared clonotypes in generation probability, with non-shared ones scoring lower.

The naive CD8 fraction comprised CD45RO-negative cells positively selected for CCR7 and excluded terminally differentiated effector memory CD45RA+ cells. This clone was counted a single time. The antigen is unknown. CDR3 size: 15 residues. The ends were cut back, 3 bases at V and 3 bases at J, with 9 bases in the middle. Per the germline V gene, CDR1 is LNHDA and CDR2 is SQIVND (reference sequence). Template for every sorted-subset replicate PCR totaled about 0.2 ug DNA, around 33,000 T cell genomes. Sequencing used immunoSEQ multiplex PCR; TCRdb keeps in-frame clones, though not all of them. The table includes roughly 650,000 clones, 90% to 97% detected once.

Sequenced: naive CD8+ T cells sorted from blood. The J gene is TRBJ2-6, the V gene TRBV19; the D gene is possibly TRBD2 (5 bases). This clonotype originated in a woman under 40 in good health. CDR3 sequence reads: CASSIMGSGANVLTF. CDR3 DNA: TGTGCCAGTAGTATTATGGGGAGTGGGGCCAACGTCCTGACTTTC.